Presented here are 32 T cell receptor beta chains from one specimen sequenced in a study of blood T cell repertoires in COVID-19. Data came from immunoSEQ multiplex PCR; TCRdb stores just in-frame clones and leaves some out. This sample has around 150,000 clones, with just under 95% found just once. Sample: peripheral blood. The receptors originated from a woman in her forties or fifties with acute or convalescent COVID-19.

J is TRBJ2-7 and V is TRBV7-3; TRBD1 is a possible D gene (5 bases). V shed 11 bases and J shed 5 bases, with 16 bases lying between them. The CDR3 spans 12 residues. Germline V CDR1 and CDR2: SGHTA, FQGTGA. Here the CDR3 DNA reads TGTGCCTATCTTGCCCGCAGGGACGAGCAGTACTTC. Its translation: CAYLARRDEQYF.

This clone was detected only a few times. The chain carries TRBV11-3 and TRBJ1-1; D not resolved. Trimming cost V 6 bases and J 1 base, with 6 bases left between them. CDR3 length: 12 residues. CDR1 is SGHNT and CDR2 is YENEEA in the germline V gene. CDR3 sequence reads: CASRGRNTEAFF. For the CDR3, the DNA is TGTGCCAGCAGGGGGAGGAACACTGAAGCTTTCTTT.

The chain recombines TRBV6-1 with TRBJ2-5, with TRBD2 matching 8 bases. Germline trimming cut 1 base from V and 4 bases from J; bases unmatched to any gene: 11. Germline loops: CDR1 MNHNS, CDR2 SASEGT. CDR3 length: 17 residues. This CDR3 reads CASSEEVGWLAGETQYF. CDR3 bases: TGTGCCAGCAGTGAAGAGGTCGGTTGGCTAGCGGGAGAGACCCAGTACTTC.

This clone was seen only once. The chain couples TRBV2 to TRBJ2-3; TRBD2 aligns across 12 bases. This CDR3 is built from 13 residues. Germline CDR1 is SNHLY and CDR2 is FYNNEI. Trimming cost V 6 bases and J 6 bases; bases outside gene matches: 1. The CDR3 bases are TGTGCCAGCAGCGGACTAGCGGGGGATACGCAGTATTTT. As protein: CASSGLAGDTQYF.

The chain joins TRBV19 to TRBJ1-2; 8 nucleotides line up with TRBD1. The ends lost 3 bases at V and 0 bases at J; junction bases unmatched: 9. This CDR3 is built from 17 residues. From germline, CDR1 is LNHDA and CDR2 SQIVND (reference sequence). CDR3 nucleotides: TGTGCCAGTAGTATGACCCTGACAGGGGTAGCTAACTATGGCTACACCTTC. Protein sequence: CASSMTLTGVANYGYTF.

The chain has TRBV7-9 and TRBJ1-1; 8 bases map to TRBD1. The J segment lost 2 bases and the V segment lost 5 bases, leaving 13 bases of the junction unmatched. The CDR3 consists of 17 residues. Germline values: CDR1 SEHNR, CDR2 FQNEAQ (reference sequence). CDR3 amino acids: CASSRTGHDPINTEAFF. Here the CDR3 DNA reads TGTGCCAGCAGCCGGACAGGGCACGATCCCATCAACACTGAAGCTTTCTTT.

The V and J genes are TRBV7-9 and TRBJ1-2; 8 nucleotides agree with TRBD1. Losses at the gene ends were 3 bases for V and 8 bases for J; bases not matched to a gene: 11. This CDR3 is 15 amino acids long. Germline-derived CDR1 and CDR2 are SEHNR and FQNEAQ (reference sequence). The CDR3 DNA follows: TGTGCCAGCAGCTTTATGGGTGGGACAGGTGTGGGCTACACCTTC. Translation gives CASSFMGGTGVGYTF.

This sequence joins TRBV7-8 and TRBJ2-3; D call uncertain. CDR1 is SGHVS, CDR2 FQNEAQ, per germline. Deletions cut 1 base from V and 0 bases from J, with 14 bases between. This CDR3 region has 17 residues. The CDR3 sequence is CASSLGNYPTSTDTQYF. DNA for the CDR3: TGTGCCAGCAGCTTAGGCAACTATCCAACTAGCACAGATACGCAGTATTTT.

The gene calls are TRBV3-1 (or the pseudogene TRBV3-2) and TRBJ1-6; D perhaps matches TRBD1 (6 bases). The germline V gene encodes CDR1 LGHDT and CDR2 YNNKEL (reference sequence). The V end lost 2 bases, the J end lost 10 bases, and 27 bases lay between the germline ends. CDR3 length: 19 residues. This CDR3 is CASSQRSPGHPQGRSPLHF. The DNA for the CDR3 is TGTGCCAGCAGCCAACGTTCTCCGGGACACCCGCAAGGACGATCACCCCTCCACTTT.

CDR3: CASTNTISQWTVPPQHF. Here the CDR3 DNA reads TGTGCCAGCACAAATACCATTTCCCAATGGACAGTACCGCCCCAGCATTTT. This chain uses TRBV28 with TRBJ1-5; D is possibly TRBD1 (6 bases). The CDR3 totals 17 residues. Trimming took 7 bases from V and 9 from J, leaving 28 bases between them. Germline-derived CDR1 and CDR2 are MDHEN and SYDVKM.

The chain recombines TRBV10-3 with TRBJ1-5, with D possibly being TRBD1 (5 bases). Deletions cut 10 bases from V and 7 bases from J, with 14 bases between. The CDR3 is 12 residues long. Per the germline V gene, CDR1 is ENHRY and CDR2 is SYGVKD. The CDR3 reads CATSGAGQPQHF. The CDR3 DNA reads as TGTGCCACCTCCGGGGCGGGGCAGCCCCAGCATTTT.

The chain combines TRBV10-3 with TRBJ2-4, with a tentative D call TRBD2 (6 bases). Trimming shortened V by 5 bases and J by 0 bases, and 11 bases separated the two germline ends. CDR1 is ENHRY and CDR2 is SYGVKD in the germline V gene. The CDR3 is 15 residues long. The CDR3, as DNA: TGTGCCATCAGTCAGGAGGGGTTAGCCAAAAACATTCAGTACTTC. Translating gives CAISQEGLAKNIQYF.

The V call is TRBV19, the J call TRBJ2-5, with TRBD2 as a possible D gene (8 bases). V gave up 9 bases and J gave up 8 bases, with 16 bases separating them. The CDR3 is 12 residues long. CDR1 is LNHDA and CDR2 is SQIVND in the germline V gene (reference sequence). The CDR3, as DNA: TGTGCCAGCGGGACAGCGGGGGAAACCCAGTACTTC. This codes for CASGTAGETQYF.

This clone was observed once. CDR3 region: CSVDPRGGLGNYGYTF. In DNA, the CDR3 is TGCAGCGTTGACCCCCGGGGGGGTCTTGGGAACTATGGCTACACCTTC. V usage is TRBV29-1 and J usage is TRBJ1-2; maybe TRBD1 (5 bases). This CDR3 comprises 16 residues. CDR1 SQVTM and CDR2 ANQGSEA come from the germline V gene. The germline V and J ends were trimmed by 3 bases and 2 bases, with 19 bases remaining between them.

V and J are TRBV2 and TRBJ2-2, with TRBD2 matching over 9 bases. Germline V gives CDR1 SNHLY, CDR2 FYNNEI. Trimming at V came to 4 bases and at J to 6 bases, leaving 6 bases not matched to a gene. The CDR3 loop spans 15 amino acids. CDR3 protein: CASSVSSGGPGELFF. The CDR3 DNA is TGTGCCAGCAGTGTTTCCAGCGGGGGGCCCGGGGAGCTGTTTTTT.

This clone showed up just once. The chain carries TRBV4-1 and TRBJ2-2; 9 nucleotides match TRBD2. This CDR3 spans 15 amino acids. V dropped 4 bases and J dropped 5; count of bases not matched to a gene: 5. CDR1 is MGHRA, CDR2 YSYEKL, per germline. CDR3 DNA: TGCGCCAGCAGCCCGTTAGCGGGGGATACCGGGGAGCTGTTTTTT. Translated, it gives CASSPLAGDTGELFF.

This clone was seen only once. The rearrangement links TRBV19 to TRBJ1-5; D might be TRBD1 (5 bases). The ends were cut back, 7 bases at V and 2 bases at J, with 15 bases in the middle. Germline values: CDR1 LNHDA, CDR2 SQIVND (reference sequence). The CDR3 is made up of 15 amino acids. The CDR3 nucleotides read TGTGCCAGTATCTCTGTTGGAGGGGGCAATCAGCCCCAGCATTTT. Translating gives CASISVGGGNQPQHF.

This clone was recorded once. CDR3 in DNA: TGCGCCAGCAGCCAAGAGGTTAGGTTGAGACTAGCGGGAGCCGGGGAGCTGTTTTTT. This encodes CASSQEVRLRLAGAGELFF. This chain joins TRBV4-3 and TRBJ2-2, with 12 bases aligning to TRBD2. Looked up from germline, CDR1 is LGHNA and CDR2 is YSLEER. The CDR3 loop spans 19 amino acids. Germline trimming cut 0 bases from V and 6 bases from J; bases unmatched to any gene: 11.

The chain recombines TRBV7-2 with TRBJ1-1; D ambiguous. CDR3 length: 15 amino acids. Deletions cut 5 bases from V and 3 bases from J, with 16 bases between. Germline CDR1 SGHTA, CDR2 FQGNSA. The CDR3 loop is CASSPDRGGYTEAFF. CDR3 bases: TGTGCCAGCAGCCCTGACCGGGGAGGGTACACTGAAGCTTTCTTT.

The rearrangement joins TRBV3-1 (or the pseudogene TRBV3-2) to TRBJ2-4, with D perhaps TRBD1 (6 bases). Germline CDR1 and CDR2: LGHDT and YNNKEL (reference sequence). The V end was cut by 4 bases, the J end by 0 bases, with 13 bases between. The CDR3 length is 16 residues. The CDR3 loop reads CASSPRGHRAKNIQYF. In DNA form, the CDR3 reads TGTGCCAGCAGCCCCCGGGGACACCGAGCCAAAAACATTCAGTACTTC.

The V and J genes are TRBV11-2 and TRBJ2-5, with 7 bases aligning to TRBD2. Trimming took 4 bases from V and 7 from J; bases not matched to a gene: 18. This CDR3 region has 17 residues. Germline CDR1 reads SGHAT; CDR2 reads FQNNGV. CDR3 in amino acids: CASSCRSPGLQVGTQYF. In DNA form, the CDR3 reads TGTGCCAGCAGCTGCCGAAGTCCGGGACTACAGGTGGGGACCCAGTACTTC.

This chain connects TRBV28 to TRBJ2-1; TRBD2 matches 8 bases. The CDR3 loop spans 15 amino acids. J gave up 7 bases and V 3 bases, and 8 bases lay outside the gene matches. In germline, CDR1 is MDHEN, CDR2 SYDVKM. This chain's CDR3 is CASSFPGLANNEQFF. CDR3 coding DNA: TGTGCCAGCAGTTTTCCCGGACTAGCTAATAATGAGCAGTTCTTC.

The DNA for the CDR3 is TGCGCCAGCAGTGACTCAACAGGGAGCACCTACAATGAGCAGTTCTTC. Encoded protein: CASSDSTGSTYNEQFF. J is TRBJ2-1 and V is TRBV10-1; possibly TRBD1 for D (6 bases). Looked up from germline, CDR1 is WNHNN and CDR2 is SYGVQD (reference sequence). Trimming cost V 3 bases and J 2 bases, with 14 bases left between them. The CDR3 runs 16 residues.

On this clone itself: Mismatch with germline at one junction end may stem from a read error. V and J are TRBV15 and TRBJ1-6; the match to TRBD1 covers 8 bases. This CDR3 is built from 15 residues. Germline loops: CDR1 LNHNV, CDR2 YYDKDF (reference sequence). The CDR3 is CATSRGGQGASTLHF. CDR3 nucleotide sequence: TGTGCCACCAGCAGAGGGGGTCAGGGGGCTTCAACCCTCCACTTT.

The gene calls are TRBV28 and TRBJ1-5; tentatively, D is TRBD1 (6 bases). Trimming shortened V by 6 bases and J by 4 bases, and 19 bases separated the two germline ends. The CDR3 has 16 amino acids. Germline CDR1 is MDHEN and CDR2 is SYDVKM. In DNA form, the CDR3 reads TGTGCCAGCAGCCACTGGGGGACAACAACAAATCAGCCCCAGCATTTT. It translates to CASSHWGTTTNQPQHF. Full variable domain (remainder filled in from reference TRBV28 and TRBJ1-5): DVKVTQSSRYLVKRTGEKVFLECVQDMDHENMFWYRQDPGLGLRLIYFSYDVKMKEKGDIPEGYSVSREKKERFSLILESASTNQTSMYLCASSHWGTTTNQPQHFGDGTRLSIL.

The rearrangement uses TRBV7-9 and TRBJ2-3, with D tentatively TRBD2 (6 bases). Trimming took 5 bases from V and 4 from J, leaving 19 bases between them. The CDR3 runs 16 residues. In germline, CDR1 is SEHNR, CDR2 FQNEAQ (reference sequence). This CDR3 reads CASSIAGLDLPDTQYF. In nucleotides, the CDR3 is TGTGCCAGCAGCATCGCGGGACTTGATTTACCAGATACGCAGTATTTT.

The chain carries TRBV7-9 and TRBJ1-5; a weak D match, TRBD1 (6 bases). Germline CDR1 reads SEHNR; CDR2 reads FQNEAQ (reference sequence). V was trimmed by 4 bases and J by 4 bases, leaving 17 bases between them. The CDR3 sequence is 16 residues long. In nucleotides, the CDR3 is TGTGCCAGCAGCTATACAGGGAGTGGGGCAAATCAGCCCCAGCATTTT. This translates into CASSYTGSGANQPQHF.

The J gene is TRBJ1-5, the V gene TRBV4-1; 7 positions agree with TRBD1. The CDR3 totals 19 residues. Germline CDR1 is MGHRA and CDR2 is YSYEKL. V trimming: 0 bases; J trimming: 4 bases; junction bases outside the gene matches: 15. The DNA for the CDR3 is TGCGCCAGCAGCCAAGATACAAACGCGGCAGGGGGAGGTAATCAGCCCCAGCATTTT. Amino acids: CASSQDTNAAGGGNQPQHF.

The CDR3 loop reads CASSLESDRGGGYTF. The CDR3 DNA follows: TGTGCCAGCAGCTTAGAAAGCGACAGGGGTGGTGGCTACACCTTC. The chain has TRBV7-2 and TRBJ1-2, with 8 bases matching TRBD1. The ends lost 1 base at V and 7 bases at J; junction bases unmatched: 8. Per germline, CDR1 SGHTA and CDR2 FQGNSA. The CDR3 is made up of 15 amino acids.

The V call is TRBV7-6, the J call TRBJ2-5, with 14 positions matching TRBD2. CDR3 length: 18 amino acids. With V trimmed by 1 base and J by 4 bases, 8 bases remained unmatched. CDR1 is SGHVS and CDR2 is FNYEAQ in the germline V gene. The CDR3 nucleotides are TGTGCCAGCAGCTTAGGCCGACTAGCGGGGGGGCCGGGAGAGACCCAGTACTTC. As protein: CASSLGRLAGGPGETQYF.

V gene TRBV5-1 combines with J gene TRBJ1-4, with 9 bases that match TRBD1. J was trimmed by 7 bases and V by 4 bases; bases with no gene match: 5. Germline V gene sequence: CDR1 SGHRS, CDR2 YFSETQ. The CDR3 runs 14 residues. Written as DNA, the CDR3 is TGCGCCAGCAGCAGGACAGGGGTGGGTGAAAAACTGTTTTTT. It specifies CASSRTGVGEKLFF.

CDR3 residues: CASSSGPQNGYTF. CDR3 DNA sequence: TGTGCCAGCAGCTCAGGGCCCCAGAATGGCTACACCTTC. The V and J genes are TRBV7-9 and TRBJ1-2; possible D gene TRBD1, 5 bases. V was pared by 4 bases and J by 6 bases, with 12 bases between. The CDR3 covers 13 residues. CDR1 SEHNR and CDR2 FQNEAQ come from the germline V gene (reference sequence).